These 30 T cell receptor beta chains were all obtained from the same sample, sequenced in a study of T cell clonotyping in hematopoietic cell transplantation (dated by TCRdb to 2020 to 2022). The meaning of the sample's time point label: 180 days after allo-HCT. Library construction relied on the immunoSEQ multiplex PCR assay. TCRdb holds this immuneACCESS table with in-frame rearrangements only. Some clones are missing; in checked studies, unresolved V genes explain under half, and the rest has no known cause. This sample holds some 4,500 clones; roughly 88% were observed only once. 22% of the sample is held by the ten biggest clonotypes. This specimen consisted of peripheral blood mononuclear cells, obtained 180 days after allogeneic stem cell transplant. These receptor sequences come from a male patient aged 55 to 70 who had an allogeneic stem cell transplant from an unrelated donor, so T cells may come from the graft donor. Some clones in this sample may be carry-over from other donors' samples.

V is TRBV19 and J is TRBJ1-6, with 8 nucleotides matching TRBD1. Per the germline V gene, CDR1 is LNHDA and CDR2 is SQIVND (reference sequence). There are 18 residues in the CDR3. V gave up 3 bases and J gave up 6 bases; unmatched junction bases: 13. The DNA for the CDR3 is TGTGCCAGTAGTATGGCCATAACCCCGGGACAGGCTAATTCACCCCTCCACTTT. This encodes CASSMAITPGQANSPLHF.

The chain joins TRBV4-3 to TRBJ2-7; possibly TRBD2 for D (6 bases). The V end lost 0 bases, the J end lost 3 bases, and 12 bases lay between the germline ends. Looked up from germline, CDR1 is LGHNA and CDR2 is YSLEER. This CDR3 spans 15 amino acids. CDR3: CASSQDRDWVYEQYF. CDR3 coding DNA: TGCGCCAGCAGCCAAGATCGGGACTGGGTCTACGAGCAGTACTTC.

This clone was seen a single time. The CDR3 nucleotides read TGTGCCAGCAGTTACCAGGCGGTGGGAGCTAGTGATACGCAGTATTTT. As protein: CASSYQAVGASDTQYF. V is TRBV6-5 and J is TRBJ2-3, with TRBD2 as a possible D gene (5 bases). Germline loops: CDR1 MNHEY, CDR2 SVGAGI. Trimming cost V 2 bases and J 6 bases, with 18 bases left between them. The CDR3 totals 16 residues.

The chain recombines TRBV2 with TRBJ1-3; D gene unclear. This CDR3 has 17 amino acids. The V end lost 7 bases, the J end lost 0 bases, and 19 bases lay between the germline ends. Germline loops: CDR1 SNHLY, CDR2 FYNNEI. CDR3 in DNA: TGTGCCAGCACCCATAGGGCAGAAGCCAACTCTGGAAACACCATATATTTT. Protein sequence: CASTHRAEANSGNTIYF.

The rearrangement links TRBV30 to TRBJ2-1; TRBD2 aligns across 9 bases. V was pared by 4 bases and J by 2 bases, with 12 bases of the junction left unmatched. This CDR3 has 17 amino acids. The V gene's germline CDR1 is GTSNPN and CDR2 SVGIG (reference sequence). The DNA for the CDR3 is TGTGCCTGGAACAAGATTAAAGCGGGAGGACCCTACAATGAGCAGTTCTTC. It is translated as CAWNKIKAGGPYNEQFF.

The chain recombines TRBV19 with TRBJ2-1; possibly TRBD1 for D (5 bases). Trimming pared 6 bases from V and 6 bases from J, leaving 24 bases between. Germline CDR1 reads LNHDA; CDR2 reads SQIVND (reference sequence). The length of the CDR3 is 17 residues. CDR3 DNA: TGTGCCAGTAGCCCTAATCCCGGGCCACCAGGGTTCAATGAGCAGTTCTTC. It codes for CASSPNPGPPGFNEQFF.

The chain couples TRBV5-1 to TRBJ2-2; 9 nucleotides match TRBD1. Germline CDR1 is SGHRS and CDR2 is YFSETQ. Losses at the gene ends were 2 bases for V and 0 bases for J; bases not matched to a gene: 2. The CDR3 spans 16 residues. The CDR3 DNA reads TGCGCCAGCAGCTTACAGGGGGCAACGAACACCGGGGAGCTGTTTTTT. It yields the protein CASSLQGATNTGELFF.

The V and J genes are TRBV5-4 and TRBJ2-3, with TRBD2 matching over 7 bases. J gave up 5 bases and V 0 bases, and 9 bases lay outside the gene matches. The CDR3 is 16 residues long. The germline CDR1 and CDR2 sequences are SGHNT and YYREEE (reference sequence). CDR3 sequence (DNA): TGTGCCAGCAGCTTGGCCGGTGGGAGGGCGGTAGATACGCAGTATTTT. It translates to CASSLAGGRAVDTQYF.

V gene TRBV7-9 combines with J gene TRBJ1-1; TRBD1 aligns across 7 bases. The germline V gene has CDR1 SEHNR and CDR2 FQNEAQ (reference sequence). J was trimmed by 5 bases and V by 5 bases; bases with no gene match: 5. CDR3 length: 13 residues. CDR3 residues: CASSLQGRTEAFF. CDR3 nucleotide sequence: TGTGCCAGCAGCCTACAGGGGCGAACTGAAGCTTTCTTT. The full variable domain, completed using reference TRBV7-9 and TRBJ1-1, is DTGVSQNPRHKITKRGQNVTFRCDPISEHNRLYWYRQTLGQGPEFLTYFQNEAQLEKSRLLSDRFSAERPKGSFSTLEIQRTEQGDSAMYLCASSLQGRTEAFFGQGTRLTVV.

The chain links TRBV6-6 to TRBJ2-1, with D uncertain. The germline V and J ends were trimmed by 7 bases and 5 bases, with 9 bases remaining between them. The CDR3 totals 12 residues. The germline CDR1 and CDR2 sequences are MNHNY and SVGAGI (reference sequence). Here the CDR3 reads CASINSNNEQFF. CDR3 DNA: TGTGCCAGCATAAACAGCAACAATGAGCAGTTCTTC.

The gene calls are TRBV14 and TRBJ2-5; D call uncertain. Trimming shortened V by 1 base and J by 5 bases, and 5 bases separated the two germline ends. Germline CDR1 reads SGHDN; CDR2 reads FVKESK. CDR3 length equals 12 residues. The CDR3 nucleotides are TGTGCCAGCAGCCAAGCCCGGGAGACCCAGTACTTC. Its protein is CASSQARETQYF.

The gene calls are TRBV5-6 and TRBJ2-7, with TRBD2 as a possible D gene (5 bases). Trimming pared 4 bases from V and 7 bases from J, leaving 15 bases between. This CDR3 has 13 amino acids. From germline, CDR1 is SGHDT and CDR2 YYEEEE. The CDR3 coding sequence is TGTGCCAGCAGCCGGGGATTGAGTCGGGAGCAGTACTTC. It translates to CASSRGLSREQYF.

The V call is TRBV5-4, the J call TRBJ2-1, with D uncertain. The CDR3 has 15 amino acids. Germline assignment: CDR1 SGHNT and CDR2 YYREEE (reference sequence). V lost 0 bases to trimming and J lost 0 bases, with 7 bases between them. This CDR3 reads CASSLAGVSYNEQFF. CDR3 in DNA: TGTGCCAGCAGCTTGGCTGGGGTCTCCTACAATGAGCAGTTCTTC.

This chain links TRBV7-9 with TRBJ2-1; 13 nucleotides match TRBD2. In germline, CDR1 is SEHNR, CDR2 FQNEAQ (reference sequence). V was pared by 5 bases and J by 2 bases, with 6 bases of the junction left unmatched. CDR3 size: 17 residues. CDR3 in DNA: TGTGCCAGCAGCCGGACTAGCGGGGGAAACCCCTACAATGAGCAGTTCTTC. Protein product: CASSRTSGGNPYNEQFF.

The gene calls are TRBV15 and TRBJ1-1; D gene unclear. There are 15 residues in the CDR3. CDR1 and CDR2 (germline): LNHNV, YYDKDF (reference sequence). The V gene lost 1 base and the J gene lost 5 bases, with 14 bases spanning the gap. The CDR3 nucleotides read TGTGCCACCAGCAGAGTTCTAGAGCCAGGAACTGAAGCTTTCTTT. This translates into CATSRVLEPGTEAFF.

The chain employs TRBV18 and TRBJ1-1; weak D call: TRBD1 (6 bases). The V and J ends lost 2 bases and 6 bases respectively, with 10 bases between them. The CDR3 has 13 amino acids. Germline assignment: CDR1 KGHSH and CDR2 LQKENI. In DNA form, the CDR3 reads TGTGCCAGCTCACCAAACAGGGAAGCTGAAGCTTTCTTT. Translation gives CASSPNREAEAFF.

This chain links TRBV5-4 with TRBJ2-7, with D perhaps matching TRBD1 (5 bases). This CDR3 has 14 residues. The V gene's germline CDR1 is SGHNT and CDR2 YYREEE (reference sequence). Trimming removed 0 bases at V and 5 bases at J, with 12 bases between. The CDR3 DNA is TGTGCCAGCAGCTTGGGGACACGACTTGACGAGCAGTACTTC. Translating gives CASSLGTRLDEQYF.

The J gene is TRBJ2-3, the V gene TRBV27, with TRBD2 identical over 10 bases. V gave up 3 bases and J gave up 5 bases; unmatched junction bases: 2. Looked up from germline, CDR1 is MNHEY and CDR2 is SMNVEV (reference sequence). The length of the CDR3 is 14 residues. Written as DNA, the CDR3 is TGTGCCAGCAGTTTCCAGCGGGGGGGAGATACGCAGTATTTT. This sequence encodes CASSFQRGGDTQYF.

This sequence joins TRBV9 and TRBJ2-7; D is perhaps TRBD1 (5 bases). V lost 3 bases to trimming and J lost 2 bases, with 12 bases between them. The germline V gene has CDR1 SGDLS and CDR2 YYNGEE. CDR3 length: 14 residues. In DNA, the CDR3 is TGTGCCAGCAGCGCTCCAGGGTCAGCCTACGAGCAGTACTTC. Translated: CASSAPGSAYEQYF.

This clone was seen just once. The chain uses TRBV19 and TRBJ1-5; no clear D gene. There are 14 residues in the CDR3. Germline V gene data show CDR1 as LNHDA and CDR2 as SQIVND (reference sequence). Trimming removed 3 bases from V and 3 bases from J, with 9 bases in between. The CDR3 nucleotides are TGTGCCAGTAGTATGGAGGGCATCAATCAGCCCCAGCATTTT. Its translation: CASSMEGINQPQHF. The variable domain in full, completed from reference TRBV19 and TRBJ1-5, reads DGGITQSPKYLFRKEGQNVTLSCEQNLNHDAMYWYRQDPGQGLRLIYYSQIVNDFQKGDIAEGYSVSREKKESFPLTVTSAQKNPTAFYLCASSMEGINQPQHFGDGTRLSIL.

The chain links TRBV29-1 to TRBJ1-4, with D uncertain. Germline V gives CDR1 SQVTM, CDR2 ANQGSEA. The CDR3 sequence is 13 residues long. This CDR3 reads CSTMGPEGEKLFF. The DNA of the CDR3 is TGCAGTACGATGGGCCCCGAAGGGGAAAAACTGTTTTTT.

The chain combines TRBV18 with TRBJ2-7; D not resolved. V lost 2 bases, J lost 4 bases, and 6 bases lay in between. The length of the CDR3 is 12 residues. Germline CDR1 KGHSH, CDR2 LQKENI. The CDR3 reads CASSPSEYEQYF. In nucleotides, the CDR3 is TGTGCCAGCTCACCAAGCGAGTACGAGCAGTACTTC.

The V call is TRBV11-2, the J call TRBJ1-2; D gene unclear. The CDR3 consists of 12 residues. V was pared by 1 base and J by 8 bases, with 8 bases between. Germline V lookup: CDR1 SGHAT, CDR2 FQNNGV. CDR3 residues: CASSLAGKGYTF. Here the CDR3 DNA reads TGTGCCAGCAGCTTAGCGGGGAAGGGCTACACCTTC.

This chain joins TRBV28 and TRBJ2-2; D is uncertain. The length of the CDR3 is 12 residues. The germline gives CDR1 MDHEN, CDR2 SYDVKM. With 1 base removed from V and 7 bases from J, the gap between germline ends came to 4 bases. DNA of the CDR3: TGTGCCAGCAGTTTATACGGCGGGGAGCTGTTTTTT. As protein: CASSLYGGELFF.

This clone appeared a few times. The chain couples TRBV11-2 to TRBJ2-7; D gene ambiguous. V lost 3 bases, J lost 3 bases, and 6 bases lay in between. CDR1 is SGHAT, CDR2 FQNNGV, per germline. This CDR3 has 12 residues. CDR3 coding DNA: TGTGCCAGCAGCTTGACAAGCTACGAGCAGTACTTC. This sequence encodes CASSLTSYEQYF.

V usage is TRBV2 and J usage is TRBJ2-5, with TRBD2 as a possible D gene (6 bases). Trimming cost V 1 base and J 3 bases, with 12 bases left between them. The germline V gene encodes CDR1 SNHLY and CDR2 FYNNEI. This CDR3 has 15 residues. The CDR3 nucleotides are TGTGCCAGCAGTGAAGGTTTACGCGGGGAAGAGACCCAGTACTTC. This codes for CASSEGLRGEETQYF.

V and J are TRBV27 and TRBJ1-2; D is unresolved. This CDR3 comprises 15 residues. Trimming shortened V by 4 bases and J by 0 bases, and 12 bases separated the two germline ends. Germline V gene lookup returns CDR1 MNHEY and CDR2 SMNVEV (reference sequence). Here the CDR3 reads CASSSSALANYGYTF. CDR3 nucleotide sequence: TGTGCCAGCAGTTCCTCGGCACTAGCTAACTATGGCTACACCTTC.

This chain joins TRBV30 and TRBJ1-1; D is perhaps TRBD1 (5 bases). Germline V gene lookup returns CDR1 GTSNPN and CDR2 SVGIG (reference sequence). Trimming removed 3 bases at V and 7 bases at J, with 15 bases between. The CDR3 totals 13 residues. The CDR3 nucleotides read TGTGCCTGGAGCGCGGGGCTGGGGGGTGAAGCTTTCTTT. Translated, it gives CAWSAGLGGEAFF.

This clone has only one observation. The chain combines TRBV27 with TRBJ1-6; 8 bases align to TRBD1. Unmatched junction bases numbered 6, after V lost 2 bases and J lost 9 bases. The CDR3 totals 15 residues. In germline, CDR1 is MNHEY, CDR2 SMNVEV (reference sequence). CDR3 in amino acids: CASSLTGQGFSPLHF. CDR3 DNA sequence: TGTGCCAGCAGTTTAACCGGACAGGGTTTTTCACCCCTCCACTTT.

CDR3: CASSSGNRDEAFF. The CDR3 nucleotides read TGTGCCAGCAGCTCTGGAAACAGAGATGAAGCTTTCTTT. J is TRBJ1-1 and V is TRBV9; D unclear. The germline gives CDR1 SGDLS, CDR2 YYNGEE. V was pared by 4 bases and J by 7 bases, with 14 bases between. This CDR3 has 13 residues.